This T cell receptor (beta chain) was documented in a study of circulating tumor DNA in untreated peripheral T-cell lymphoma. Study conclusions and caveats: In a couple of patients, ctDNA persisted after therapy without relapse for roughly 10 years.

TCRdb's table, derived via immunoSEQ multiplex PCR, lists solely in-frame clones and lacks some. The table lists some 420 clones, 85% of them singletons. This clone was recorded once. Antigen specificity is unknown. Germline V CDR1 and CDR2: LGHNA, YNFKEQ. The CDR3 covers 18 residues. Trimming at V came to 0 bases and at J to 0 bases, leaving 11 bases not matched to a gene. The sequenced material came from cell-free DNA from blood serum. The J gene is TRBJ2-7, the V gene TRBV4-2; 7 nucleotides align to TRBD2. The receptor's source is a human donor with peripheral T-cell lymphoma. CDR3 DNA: TGTGCCAGCAGCCAAGAGATACGCGGGAGTGCGCTCTCCTACGAGCAGTACTTC. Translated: CASSQEIRGSALSYEQYF.